The T cell receptor (beta chain) under discussion was sequenced for a study of early T cells in non-severe SARS-CoV-2 infection (dated by TCRdb to about 2021). Some background on the complete study: TCR sequencing used bulk RNA from unsorted whole blood, so alpha and beta chains could not be paired. Study-wide conclusions, independent of this receptor: VDJdb matching was skewed toward anti-spike CD8 responses, so virus-specific expansions were likely underestimated and private and CD4 specificities were missed.

Set within a cohort of healthcare workers in London, UK, this nested case-control study involved weekly PCR testing of nasopharyngeal swabs along with blood sampling. Healthcare workers were enrolled in the week of the UK lockdown, from 23 to 31 March 2020, and were followed every week for up to roughly 15 weeks. Ten or more counts support this clonotype. Its antigen is currently not known. Qualities for individual bases were not recorded, and no much larger clone is one base off. Library preparation employed 5' RACE. Sequencer: NextSeq 500. Unique molecular identifiers were attached to individual cDNA molecules in the TCR library protocol so that sequencing error and PCR bias could be corrected. Sequencing covered both TCR alpha and beta chains, and within each sample the abundances of alpha and beta sequences were tightly co-correlated. Concerning the study's data processing: Decombinator V4 was used to annotate the V gene, J gene and CDR3 of the TCR sequences. Expanded TCRs were defined as changing significantly between any two time points under a Poisson model with p below 0.0001. TCR abundances were normalised to the total number of TCRs sequenced per sample and expressed as counts per million. MAIT TCRs were defined by TRAV1-2 paired with TRAJ12, TRAJ20 or TRAJ33, and iNKT TCRs by TRAV10 paired with TRAJ18. VDJdb, accessed 1 November 2021, was searched for CMV, EBV and SARS-CoV-2 annotated TCRs, excluding TCRs annotated for multiple antigens. TCRdb trimmed public reads at Q25 via fastp, called clones via MiXCR and kept in-frame beta chains. Under each unique CDR3 protein, matching rows form one entry showing the most common genes and DNA. TCRdb's processing, not the authors' own work, is the source of the V and J calls. The sample table lists some 71,000 distinct CDR3 sequences, about 9% of them with a count of one. Around 15% of the sample is held by the ten biggest clonotypes.

Deletion took 3 bases off V and 3 bases off J, with a span of 2 bases between the germline ends. CDR1 SEHNR and CDR2 FQNEAQ are derived from the germline V gene (reference sequence). Including the terminal cysteine and phenylalanine, the CDR3 comprises 11 residues. Just the 33-base CDR3 DNA is kept, in frame starting at base 1. The specimen comprised whole blood, sampled at baseline. The TCR originated in an adult who was a healthcare worker with PCR-confirmed SARS-CoV-2 infection or an uninfected control (not recorded which). In this chain, TRBV7-9 is recombined with TRBJ1-1; the D gene lacks a confident call. The bases are TGTGCCAGCAGCTTCGACACTGAAGCTTTCTTT. Translation gives CASSFDTEAFF.